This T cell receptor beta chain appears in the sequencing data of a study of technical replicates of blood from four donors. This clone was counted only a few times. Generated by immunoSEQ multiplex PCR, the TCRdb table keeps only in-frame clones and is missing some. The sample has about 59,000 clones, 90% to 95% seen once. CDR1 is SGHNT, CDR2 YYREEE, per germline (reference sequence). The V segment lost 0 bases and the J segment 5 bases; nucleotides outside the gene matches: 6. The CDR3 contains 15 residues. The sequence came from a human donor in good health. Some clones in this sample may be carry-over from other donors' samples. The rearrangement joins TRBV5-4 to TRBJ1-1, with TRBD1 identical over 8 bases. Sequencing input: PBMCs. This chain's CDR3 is CASSLVQGVGTEAFF. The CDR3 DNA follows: TGTGCCAGCAGCTTGGTACAGGGGGTGGGAACTGAAGCTTTCTTT.